A selection of T cell receptor beta chains follows, all from one sample in a study of blood T cell repertoires in COVID-19. This table comes from immunoSEQ multiplex PCR, and its TCRdb copy is limited to in-frame clones, with some not included. This sample has tens of thousands of clones; roughly 94% occur once, and the top ten carry approximately 4%. The sample comprised peripheral blood. The receptors shown here come from a human donor with active COVID-19. The donor label of this sample is uncertain. CDR3s include the opening cysteine and the closing phenylalanine or tryptophan. Each record gives: J gene, D gene, clone size, CDR3 length, V gene, CDR3 protein, CDR3 DNA. D genes are given only for firm matches. Some rows have no size entry. The others give once, few or many, or a class for an expanded clone.

TRBJ1-1	TRBD1	.	15	TRBV7-9	CASSPTGGAVSEAFF	TGTGCCAGCAGCCCGACAGGGGGCGCGGTATCTGAAGCTTTCTTT
TRBJ1-5	.	.	13	TRBV5-1	CASSRGYGEPQHF	TGCGCCAGCAGCAGAGGGTACGGGGAGCCCCAGCATTTT
TRBJ2-3	.	.	15	TRBV10-2	CASSESGVSTDTQYF	TGCGCCAGCAGTGAGTCGGGAGTAAGCACAGATACGCAGTATTTT
TRBJ2-1	.	.	15	TRBV30	CACRPPGGPYNEQFF	TGTGCCTGCCGCCCCCCCGGGGGGCCATACAATGAGCAGTTCTTC
TRBJ2-3	TRBD1	.	18	TRBV9	CASSAVVFPGQGGDTQYF	TGTGCCAGCAGCGCAGTTGTCTTTCCGGGACAGGGGGGAGATACGCAGTATTTT
TRBJ1-4	TRBD1	.	15	TRBV5-6	CASSFRDRLNEKLFF	TGTGCCAGCAGCTTCCGGGACAGACTTAATGAAAAACTGTTTTTT
TRBJ2-3	TRBD2	once	16	TRBV19	CASSSGLAGPRGAQYF	TGTGCCAGTAGTTCAGGACTAGCGGGCCCACGAGGTGCGCAGTATTTT
TRBJ2-7	TRBD1	.	15	TRBV7-2	CASSLGTGHSYEQYF	TGTGCCAGCAGCTTAGGGACAGGGCACTCCTACGAGCAGTACTTC
TRBJ2-3	TRBD1	.	15	TRBV12-5	CASGSSRGRGDTQYF	TGTGCTAGTGGTTCGTCCAGGGGGCGTGGAGATACGCAGTATTTT
TRBJ2-1	.	.	16	TRBV3-1/TRBV3-2	CASSQVQGGSYNEQFF	TGTGCCAGCAGCCAAGTTCAGGGTGGTTCCTACAATGAGCAGTTCTTC
TRBJ2-3	.	.	14	TRBV29-1	CSVEMRQDTDTQYF	TGCAGCGTTGAAATGCGGCAAGATACAGATACGCAGTATTTT
TRBJ2-3	TRBD2	.	14	TRBV5-4	CASSPGGADDTQYF	TGTGCCAGCAGCCCCGGGGGGGCCGATGATACGCAGTATTTT
TRBJ2-2	.	once	15	TRBV7-6	CASSPLGTNTGELFF	TGTGCCAGCAGCCCCCTCGGTACCAACACCGGGGAGCTGTTTTTT
TRBJ2-5	TRBD1	.	15	TRBV19	CASNTGRGQSETQYF	TGTGCCAGTAATACCGGCAGGGGGCAATCAGAGACCCAGTACTTC
TRBJ1-2	.	.	12	TRBV18	CASSPSDYGYTF	TGTGCCAGCTCACCGAGCGACTATGGCTACACCTTC
TRBJ2-3	TRBD2	.	17	TRBV10-3	CAISGGLAGEITDTQYF	TGTGCCATCAGTGGGGGACTAGCGGGGGAAATCACAGATACGCAGTATTTT
TRBJ2-7	TRBD2	.	13	TRBV6-5	CASRGLGSHEQYF	TGTGCCAGCAGAGGACTAGGCTCCCACGAGCAGTACTTC
TRBJ1-1	TRBD1	.	14	TRBV7-8	CASSLGAGGTEAFF	TGTGCCAGCAGCTTAGGAGCAGGGGGCACTGAAGCTTTCTTT
TRBJ1-1	.	.	16	TRBV3-1/TRBV3-2	CASSQDRFPLDTEAFF	TGTGCCAGCAGCCAAGATCGGTTCCCACTGGACACTGAAGCTTTCTTT
TRBJ2-1	TRBD2	once	16	TRBV9	CASSGDLAGGLNEQFF	TGTGCCAGCAGCGGAGACCTAGCGGGGGGGCTCAATGAGCAGTTCTTC
TRBJ1-6	TRBD1	.	14	TRBV7-8	CASSIRDSNSPLHF	TGTGCCAGCAGCATCCGGGACAGTAATTCACCCCTCCACTTT
TRBJ1-1	.	once	14	TRBV29-1	CSVDRGRVDTEAFF	TGCAGCGTTGATCGCGGGAGGGTGGACACTGAAGCTTTCTTT
TRBJ1-5	.	.	15	TRBV24-1	CATSDNSADTQPQHF	TGTGCCACCAGTGATAATTCGGCGGATACTCAGCCCCAGCATTTT
TRBJ2-1	.	.	15	TRBV30	CAWSVSASDNNEQFF	TGTGCCTGGAGTGTTTCCGCTAGCGACAACAATGAGCAGTTCTTC
TRBJ1-4	TRBD1	.	14	TRBV29-1	CSVQRQGGGEKLFF	TGCAGCGTCCAGAGACAGGGGGGCGGTGAAAAACTGTTTTTT
TRBJ1-1	.	.	17	TRBV6-2/TRBV6-3	CASSYRWGDGVNTEAFF	TGTGCCAGCAGTTACCGATGGGGGGATGGAGTAAACACTGAAGCTTTCTTT
TRBJ1-1	TRBD1	.	18	TRBV18	CASSPTLLKDRGNTEAFF	TGTGCCAGCTCACCCACCTTACTGAAAGACAGGGGGAACACTGAAGCTTTCTTT
TRBJ2-7	TRBD1	.	16	TRBV4-1	CASSPRGRDRGHEQYF	TGCGCCAGCAGCCCCAGGGGGAGGGACAGGGGCCACGAGCAGTACTTC
TRBJ1-1	.	.	15	TRBV29-1	CSVEGGRTENTEAFF	TGCAGCGTTGAAGGGGGGAGGACTGAGAACACTGAAGCTTTCTTT
TRBJ2-2	.	.	15	TRBV5-1	CASSLVTSNTGELFF	TGCGCCAGCAGCTTGGTTACTAGCAACACCGGGGAGCTGTTTTTT
TRBJ1-5	TRBD1	once	16	TRBV7-2	CASSLTWTGGSQPQHF	TGTGCCAGCAGCTTAACGTGGACAGGGGGCAGTCAGCCCCAGCATTTT
TRBJ1-1	TRBD1	.	13	TRBV29-1	CSVERGLYTEAFF	TGCAGCGTTGAAAGGGGGCTGTACACTGAAGCTTTCTTT
TRBJ2-5	TRBD1	once	15	TRBV6-5	CASSFRGQGMETQYF	TGTGCCAGCAGTTTTAGGGGACAGGGGATGGAGACCCAGTACTTC
TRBJ1-4	.	.	20	TRBV3-1/TRBV3-2	CASSQRPWNRFEATNEKLFF	TGTGCCAGCAGCCAGCGGCCCTGGAACAGGTTCGAAGCAACTAATGAAAAACTGTTTTTT
TRBJ2-5	TRBD2	.	18	TRBV19	CASSRGLAGRTLGETQYF	TGTGCCAGTAGTAGGGGACTAGCGGGGCGCACGCTAGGGGAGACCCAGTACTTC
TRBJ2-7	.	.	11	TRBV29-1	CSVANSYEQYF	TGCAGCGTTGCCAACAGTTACGAGCAGTACTTC
TRBJ2-7	.	few	15	TRBV5-1	CASSLDRARVDEQYF	TGCGCCAGCAGCTTGGATCGCGCCAGGGTAGACGAGCAGTACTTC
TRBJ1-6	TRBD1	.	17	TRBV5-1	CASSSIATGGIDSPLHF	TGCGCCAGCAGCTCGATTGCTACAGGGGGAATTGATTCACCCCTCCACTTT
TRBJ2-1	TRBD1	.	19	TRBV4-3	CASSQDRGGGTGGMDEQFF	TGCGCCAGCAGCCAAGACAGAGGGGGAGGGACAGGGGGCATGGATGAGCAGTTCTTC
TRBJ2-7	.	.	13	TRBV6-2/TRBV6-3	CASSPQVDYEQYF	TGTGCCAGCAGCCCACAGGTTGACTACGAGCAGTACTTC
TRBJ2-3	.	.	17	TRBV5-1	CASSLGVWRLNTDTQYF	TGCGCCAGCAGCTTGGGGGTCTGGAGACTCAACACAGATACGCAGTATTTT
TRBJ2-1	.	.	16	TRBV7-8	CASSLRWQGLDNEQFF	TGTGCCAGCAGCTTAAGGTGGCAGGGACTGGACAATGAGCAGTTCTTC
TRBJ2-3	.	.	15	TRBV5-1	CASSPRDTITDTQYF	TGCGCCAGCAGCCCCCGGGACACTATCACAGATACGCAGTATTTT
TRBJ1-6	TRBD1	.	16	TRBV6-2/TRBV6-3	CASSYSAGQTNSPLHF	TGTGCCAGCAGTTACTCGGCGGGACAGACTAATTCACCCCTCCACTTT
TRBJ2-1	.	.	18	TRBV19	CASNRDRGPSSGSGEQFF	TGTGCCAGTAACCGGGACAGGGGCCCATCTAGCGGGAGTGGTGAGCAGTTCTTC
TRBJ2-5	.	.	15	TRBV9	CASSVVGSVRETQYF	TGTGCCAGCAGCGTAGTCGGCAGCGTTCGAGAGACCCAGTACTTC
TRBJ1-5	TRBD1	.	14	TRBV6-6	CATRRDRGNQPQHF	TGTGCCACCCGTCGAGACAGGGGCAATCAGCCCCAGCATTTT
TRBJ1-1	TRBD1	.	15	TRBV9	CASSAGQAVSSEAFF	TGTGCCAGCAGCGCCGGACAGGCCGTATCCTCTGAAGCTTTCTTT
TRBJ1-2	.	.	19	TRBV4-3	CASSQDLIGPDRFNYGYTF	TGCGCCAGCAGCCAAGATTTGATTGGACCCGACAGGTTTAACTATGGCTACACCTTC
TRBJ1-2	.	.	15	TRBV5-1	CASSFRGDGGYGYTF	TGCGCCAGCAGCTTTCGGGGTGATGGGGGGTATGGCTACACCTTC
TRBJ1-2	.	.	13	TRBV19	CASSLGVLWGYTF	TGTGCCAGTAGTCTCGGGGTCCTGTGGGGCTACACCTTC
TRBJ2-5	.	.	13	TRBV5-5	CASSFEGPSTQYF	TGTGCCAGCAGCTTTGAGGGCCCCTCCACCCAGTACTTC
TRBJ2-3	TRBD2	.	18	TRBV5-1	CASSPGTSGAGPLDTQYF	TGCGCCAGCAGTCCCGGGACTAGCGGGGCCGGGCCCCTAGATACGCAGTATTTT
TRBJ2-3	.	.	13	TRBV7-2	CASSSPGTDTQYF	TGTGCCAGCAGCTCTCCCGGGACAGATACGCAGTATTTT